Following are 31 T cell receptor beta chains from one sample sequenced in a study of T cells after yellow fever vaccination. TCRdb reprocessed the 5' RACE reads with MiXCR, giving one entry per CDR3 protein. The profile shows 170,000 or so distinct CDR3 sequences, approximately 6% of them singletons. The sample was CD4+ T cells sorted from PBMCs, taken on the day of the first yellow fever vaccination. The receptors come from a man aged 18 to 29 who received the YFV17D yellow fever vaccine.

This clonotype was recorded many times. As DNA, the CDR3 is TGTGCCAGCAAGGGACAGGGGTCGGCTTTCTTT. Encoded protein: CASKGQGSAFF. The V and J genes are TRBV28 and TRBJ1-1, with 10 bases lining up with TRBD1. The CDR3 runs to 11 residues. V trimming: 7 bases; J trimming: 11 bases; junction bases outside the gene matches: 4. Germline CDR1 and CDR2: MDHEN and SYDVKM.

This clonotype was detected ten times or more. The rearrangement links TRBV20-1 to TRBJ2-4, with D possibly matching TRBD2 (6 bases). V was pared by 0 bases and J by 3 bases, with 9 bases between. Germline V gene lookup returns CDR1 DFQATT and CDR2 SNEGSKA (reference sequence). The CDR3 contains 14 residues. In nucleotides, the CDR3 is TGCAGTGCTAGAGAAGGTAGCGGCAAAAACATTCAGTACTTC. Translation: CSAREGSGKNIQYF.

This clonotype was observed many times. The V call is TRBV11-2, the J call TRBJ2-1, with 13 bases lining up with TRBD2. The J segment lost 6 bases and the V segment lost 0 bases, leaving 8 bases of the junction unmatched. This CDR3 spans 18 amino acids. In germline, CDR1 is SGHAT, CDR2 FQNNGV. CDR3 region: CASSLDRIGLAGANEQFF. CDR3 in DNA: TGTGCCAGCAGCTTAGATCGGATAGGACTAGCGGGGGCCAATGAGCAGTTCTTC.

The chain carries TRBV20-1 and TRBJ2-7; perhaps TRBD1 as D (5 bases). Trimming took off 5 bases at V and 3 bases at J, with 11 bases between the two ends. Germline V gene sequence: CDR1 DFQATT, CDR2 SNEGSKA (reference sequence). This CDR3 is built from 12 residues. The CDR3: CSASPGFYEQYV. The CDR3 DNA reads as TGCAGTGCTTCCCCAGGGTTCTACGAGCAGTACGTC.

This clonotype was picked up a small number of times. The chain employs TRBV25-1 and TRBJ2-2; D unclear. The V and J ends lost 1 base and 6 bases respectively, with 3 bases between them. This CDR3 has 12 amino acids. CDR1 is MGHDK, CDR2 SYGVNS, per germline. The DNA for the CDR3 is TGTGCCAGCAGTGAATGGTCCGGGGAGCTGTTTTTT. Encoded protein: CASSEWSGELFF.

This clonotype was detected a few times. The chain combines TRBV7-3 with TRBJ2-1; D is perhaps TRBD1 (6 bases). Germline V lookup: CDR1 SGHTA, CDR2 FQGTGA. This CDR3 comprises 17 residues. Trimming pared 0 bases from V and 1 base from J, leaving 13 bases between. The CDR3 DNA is TGTGCCAGCAGCTTAACGGGTACAGGGCCTTCCTACAATGAGCAGTTCTTC. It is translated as CASSLTGTGPSYNEQFF.

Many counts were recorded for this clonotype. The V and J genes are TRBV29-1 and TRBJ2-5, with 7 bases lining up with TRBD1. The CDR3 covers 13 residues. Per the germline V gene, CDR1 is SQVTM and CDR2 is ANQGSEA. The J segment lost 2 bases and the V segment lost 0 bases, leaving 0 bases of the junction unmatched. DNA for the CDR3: TGCAGCGTTGAAGACAGGGGGCAAGAGACCCAGTACTTC. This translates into CSVEDRGQETQYF.

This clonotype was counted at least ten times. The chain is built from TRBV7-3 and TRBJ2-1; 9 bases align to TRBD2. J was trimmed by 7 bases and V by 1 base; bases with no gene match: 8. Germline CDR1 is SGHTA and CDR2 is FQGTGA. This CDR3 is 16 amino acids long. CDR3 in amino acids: CASSLIGGGAVNEQFF. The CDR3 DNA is TGTGCCAGCAGCTTAATTGGCGGGGGGGCCGTGAATGAGCAGTTCTTC. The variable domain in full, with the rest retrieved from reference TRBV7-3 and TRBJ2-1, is GAGVSQTPSNKVTEKGKYVELRCDPISGHTALYWYRQSLGQGPEFLIYFQGTGAADDSGLPNDRFFAVRPEGSVSTLKIQRTERGDSAVYLCASSLIGGGAVNEQFFGPGTRLTVL.

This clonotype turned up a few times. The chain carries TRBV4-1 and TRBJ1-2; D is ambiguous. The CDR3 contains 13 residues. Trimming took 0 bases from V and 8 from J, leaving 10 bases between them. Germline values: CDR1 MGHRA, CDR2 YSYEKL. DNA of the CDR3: TGCGCCAGCAGCCAAGATCGTTCAGGAGGCTACACCTTC. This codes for CASSQDRSGGYTF.

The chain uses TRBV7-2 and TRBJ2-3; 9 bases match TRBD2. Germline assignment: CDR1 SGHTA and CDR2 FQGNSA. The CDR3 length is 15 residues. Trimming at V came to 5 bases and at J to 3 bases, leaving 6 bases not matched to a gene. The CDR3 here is CASSPRRGGTDTQYF. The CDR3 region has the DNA TGTGCCAGCAGCCCACGGCGGGGGGGAACAGATACGCAGTATTTT.

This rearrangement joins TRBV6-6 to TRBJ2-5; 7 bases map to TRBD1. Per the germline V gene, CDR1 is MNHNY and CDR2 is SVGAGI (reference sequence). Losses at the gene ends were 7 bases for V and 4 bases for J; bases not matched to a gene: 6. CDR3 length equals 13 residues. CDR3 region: CASTTGVGETQYF. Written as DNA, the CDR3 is TGTGCCAGCACTACAGGGGTGGGAGAGACCCAGTACTTC.

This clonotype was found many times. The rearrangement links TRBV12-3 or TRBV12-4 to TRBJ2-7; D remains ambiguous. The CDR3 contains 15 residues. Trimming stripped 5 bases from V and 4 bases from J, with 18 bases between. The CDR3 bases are TGTGCCAGCAGTCCCCCCGGGTCTAGAGCATACGAGCAGTACTTC. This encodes CASSPPGSRAYEQYF.

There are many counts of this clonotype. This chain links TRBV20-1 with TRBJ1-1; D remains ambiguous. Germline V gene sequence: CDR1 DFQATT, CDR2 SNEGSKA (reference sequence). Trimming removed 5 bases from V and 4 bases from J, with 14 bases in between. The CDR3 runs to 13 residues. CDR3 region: CSAGVRVVTEAFF. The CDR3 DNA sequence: TGCAGTGCTGGAGTTAGGGTGGTCACTGAAGCTTTCTTT.

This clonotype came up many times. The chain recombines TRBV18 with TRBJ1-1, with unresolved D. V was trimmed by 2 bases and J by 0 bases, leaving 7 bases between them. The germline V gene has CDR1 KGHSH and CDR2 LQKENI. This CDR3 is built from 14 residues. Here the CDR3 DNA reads TGTGCCAGCTCACCAAGGAATTTGAACACTGAAGCTTTCTTT. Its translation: CASSPRNLNTEAFF.

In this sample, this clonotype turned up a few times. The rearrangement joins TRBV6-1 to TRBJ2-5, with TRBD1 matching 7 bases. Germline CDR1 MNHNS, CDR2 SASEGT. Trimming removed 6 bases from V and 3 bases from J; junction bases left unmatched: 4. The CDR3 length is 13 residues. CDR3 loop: CASSWDRKETQYF. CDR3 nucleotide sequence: TGTGCCAGCAGCTGGGACAGAAAAGAGACCCAGTACTTC.

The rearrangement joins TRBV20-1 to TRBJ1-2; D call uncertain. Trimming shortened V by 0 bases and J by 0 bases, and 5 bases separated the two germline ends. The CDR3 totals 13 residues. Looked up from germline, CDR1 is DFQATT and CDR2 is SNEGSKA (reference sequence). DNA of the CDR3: TGCAGTGCTAGAGATCCGTCTAACTATGGCTACACCTTC. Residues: CSARDPSNYGYTF.

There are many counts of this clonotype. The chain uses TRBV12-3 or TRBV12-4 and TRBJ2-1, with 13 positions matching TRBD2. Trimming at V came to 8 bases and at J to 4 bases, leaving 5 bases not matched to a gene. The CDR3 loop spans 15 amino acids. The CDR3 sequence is CASELAGGQYNEQFF. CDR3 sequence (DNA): TGTGCCAGCGAACTAGCGGGGGGGCAGTACAATGAGCAGTTCTTC.

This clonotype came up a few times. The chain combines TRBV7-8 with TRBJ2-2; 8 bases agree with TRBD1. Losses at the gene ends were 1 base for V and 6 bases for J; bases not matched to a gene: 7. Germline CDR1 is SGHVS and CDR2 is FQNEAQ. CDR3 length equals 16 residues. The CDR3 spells CASSLGQGAWAGELFF. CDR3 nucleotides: TGTGCCAGCAGCTTAGGGCAGGGGGCTTGGGCCGGGGAGCTGTTTTTT. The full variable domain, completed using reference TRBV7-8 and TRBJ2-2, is GAGVSQSPRYKVAKRGQDVALRCDPISGHVSLFWYQQALGQGPEFLTYFQNEAQLDKSGLPSDRFFAERPEGSVSTLKIQRTQQEDSAVYLCASSLGQGAWAGELFFGEGSRLTVL.

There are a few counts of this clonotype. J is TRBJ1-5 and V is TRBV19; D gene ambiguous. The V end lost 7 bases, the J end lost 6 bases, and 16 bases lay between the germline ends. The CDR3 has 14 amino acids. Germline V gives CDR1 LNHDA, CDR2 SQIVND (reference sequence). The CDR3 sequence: CASNWEGLGQPQHF. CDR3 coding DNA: TGTGCCAGTAACTGGGAGGGTTTAGGTCAGCCCCAGCATTTT.

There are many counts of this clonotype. The CDR3 DNA reads as TGTGCCAGCAGCCAAGATGGGGCACGAAGGCCCGGGGAGCTGTTTTTT. It is translated as CASSQDGARRPGELFF. The chain carries TRBV14 and TRBJ2-2; possibly TRBD1 for D (5 bases). Per the germline V gene, CDR1 is SGHDN and CDR2 is FVKESK. V lost 0 bases to trimming and J lost 6 bases, with 14 bases between them. The CDR3 contains 16 residues.

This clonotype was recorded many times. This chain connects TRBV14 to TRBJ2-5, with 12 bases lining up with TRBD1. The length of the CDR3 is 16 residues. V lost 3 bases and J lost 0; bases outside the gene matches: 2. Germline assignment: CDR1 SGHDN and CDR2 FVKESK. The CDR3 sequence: CASSQGTGGYQETQYF. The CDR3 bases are TGTGCCAGCAGCCAGGGGACAGGGGGCTACCAAGAGACCCAGTACTTC.

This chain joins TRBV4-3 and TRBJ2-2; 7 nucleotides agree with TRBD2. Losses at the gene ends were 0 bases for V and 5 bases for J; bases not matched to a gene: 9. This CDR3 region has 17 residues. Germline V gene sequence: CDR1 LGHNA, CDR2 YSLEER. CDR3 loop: CASSQDFWTSGTGELFF. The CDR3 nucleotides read TGCGCCAGCAGCCAAGATTTCTGGACTAGTGGGACCGGGGAGCTGTTTTTT.

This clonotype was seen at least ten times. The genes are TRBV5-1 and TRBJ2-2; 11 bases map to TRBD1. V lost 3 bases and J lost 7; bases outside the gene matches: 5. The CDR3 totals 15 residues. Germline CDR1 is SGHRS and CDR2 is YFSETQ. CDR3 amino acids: CASSYWTGGDGELFF. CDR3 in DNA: TGCGCCAGCAGCTACTGGACAGGGGGCGACGGGGAGCTGTTTTTT.

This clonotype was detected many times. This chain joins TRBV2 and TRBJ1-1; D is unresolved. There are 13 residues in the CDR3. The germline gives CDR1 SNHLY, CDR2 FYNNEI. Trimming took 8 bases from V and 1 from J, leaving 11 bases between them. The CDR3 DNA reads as TGTGCCAGCGCCTGGAACAGGAACACTGAAGCTTTCTTT. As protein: CASAWNRNTEAFF.

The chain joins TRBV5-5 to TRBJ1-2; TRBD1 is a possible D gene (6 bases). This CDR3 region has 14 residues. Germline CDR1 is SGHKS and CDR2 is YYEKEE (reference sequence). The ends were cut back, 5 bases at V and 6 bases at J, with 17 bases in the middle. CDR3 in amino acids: CASRVWGQYDGYTF. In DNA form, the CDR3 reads TGTGCCAGCAGGGTCTGGGGGCAATATGATGGCTACACCTTC.

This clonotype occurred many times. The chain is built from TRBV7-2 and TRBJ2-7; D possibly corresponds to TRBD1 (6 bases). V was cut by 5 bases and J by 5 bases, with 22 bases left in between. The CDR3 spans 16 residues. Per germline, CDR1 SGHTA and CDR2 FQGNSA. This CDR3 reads CASSRTGTNPSNEQYF. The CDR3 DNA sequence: TGTGCCAGCAGCAGAACCGGGACAAACCCTTCCAACGAGCAGTACTTC.

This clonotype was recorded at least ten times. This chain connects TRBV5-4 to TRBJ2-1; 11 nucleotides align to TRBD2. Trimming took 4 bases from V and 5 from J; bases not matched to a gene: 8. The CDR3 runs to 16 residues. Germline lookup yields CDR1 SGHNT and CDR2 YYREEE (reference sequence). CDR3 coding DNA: TGTGCCAGCAGCACCCCGACTAGCGGGGAAGACAATGAGCAGTTCTTC. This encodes CASSTPTSGEDNEQFF.

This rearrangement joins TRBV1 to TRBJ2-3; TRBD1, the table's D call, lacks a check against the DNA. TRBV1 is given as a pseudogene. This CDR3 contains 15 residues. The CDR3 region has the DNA TGCACCAGCAGCCCCCGAGGGGCCGGCACAGATACGCAGTATTTT. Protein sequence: CTSSPRGAGTDTQYF.

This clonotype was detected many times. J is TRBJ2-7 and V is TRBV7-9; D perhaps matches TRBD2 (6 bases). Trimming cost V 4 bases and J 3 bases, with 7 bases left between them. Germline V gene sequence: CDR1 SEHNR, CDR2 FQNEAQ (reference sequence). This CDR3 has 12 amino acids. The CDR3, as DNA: TGTGCCAGCAGCTGGGGAGGCTACGAGCAGTACGTC. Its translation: CASSWGGYEQYV.

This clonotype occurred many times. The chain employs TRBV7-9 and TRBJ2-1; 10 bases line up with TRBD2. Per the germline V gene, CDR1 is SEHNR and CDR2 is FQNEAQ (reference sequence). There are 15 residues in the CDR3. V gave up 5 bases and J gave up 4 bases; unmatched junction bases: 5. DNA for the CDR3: TGTGCCAGCAGCCGCCTAGCGGGGGCTTACAATGAGCAGTTCTTC. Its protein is CASSRLAGAYNEQFF. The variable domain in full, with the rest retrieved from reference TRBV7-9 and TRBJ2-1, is DTGVSQNPRHKITKRGQNVTFRCDPISEHNRLYWYRQTLGQGPEFLTYFQNEAQLEKSRLLSDRFSAERPKGSFSTLEIQRTEQGDSAMYLCASSRLAGAYNEQFFGPGTRLTVL.

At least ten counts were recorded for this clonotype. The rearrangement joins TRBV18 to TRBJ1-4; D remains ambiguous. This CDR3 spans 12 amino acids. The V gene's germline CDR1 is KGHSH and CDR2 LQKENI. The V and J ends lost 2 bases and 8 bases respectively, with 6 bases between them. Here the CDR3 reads CASSPNREKLFF. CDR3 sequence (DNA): TGTGCCAGCTCACCAAACAGAGAAAAACTGTTTTTT. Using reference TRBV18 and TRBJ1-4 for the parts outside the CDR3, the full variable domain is NAGVMQNPRHLVRRRGQEARLRCSPMKGHSHVYWYRQLPEEGLKFMVYLQKENIIDESGMPKERFSAEFPKEGPSILRIQQVVRGDSAAYFCASSPNREKLFFGSGTQLSVL.